This is a list of T cell receptor beta chains from one sample in a study of cytomegalovirus exposure and HLA in healthy donors. Sequencing was performed with immunoSEQ multiplex PCR; in TCRdb, only in-frame clones are kept and a portion is missing. This sample has around 110,000 clones; more than 65% occur once, and the top ten carry approximately 4.2%. Specimen: PBMCs. The receptor set was obtained from a male donor in good health and CMV-seronegative. Each CDR3 is given with its conserved first and last residue. D genes are given only for firm matches. Clone size is given for some rows only: seen once, a few or many times, or a class if the clone is expanded.

>TRBD2|TRBV7-2|TRBJ2-7|NA
CASSTTSGSVTYEQYF
TGTGCCAGCAGCACGACTAGCGGGAGCGTGACCTACGAGCAGTACTTC
>TRBD1|TRBV2|TRBJ2-5|NA
CASRTGMRETQYF
TGTGCCAGTCGGACAGGGATGAGAGAGACCCAGTACTTC
>TRBD2|TRBV6-5|TRBJ2-7|NA
CASKTRREIYEQYF
TGTGCCAGCAAGACTCGGCGGGAGATCTACGAGCAGTACTTC
>NA|TRBV27|TRBJ1-5|NA
CASSQNRISNQPQHF
TGTGCCAGCAGTCAGAATCGTATTAGCAATCAGCCCCAGCATTTT
>NA|TRBV18|TRBJ2-7|NA
CASSTLQGTYEQYF
TGTGCCAGCTCAACTTTACAGGGTACCTACGAGCAGTACTTC
>TRBD2|TRBV10-1|TRBJ2-1|few
CASSTGTSTHNEQFF
TGCGCCAGCAGCACCGGGACTAGCACCCACAATGAGCAGTTCTTC
>NA|TRBV4-1|TRBJ1-1|NA
CASSQEVGAGNTEAFF
TGCGCCAGCAGCCAAGAAGTTGGGGCAGGGAACACTGAAGCTTTCTTT
>TRBD1|TRBV7-8|TRBJ2-1|once
CASSPRTGREQFF
TGTGCCAGCAGCCCGAGGACAGGGCGCGAGCAGTTCTTC
>TRBD2|TRBV27|TRBJ2-7|NA
CASSFSPSGSSYEQYF
TGTGCCAGCAGTTTTTCGCCTAGCGGGAGCTCCTACGAGCAGTACTTC
>NA|TRBV7-9|TRBJ1-3|NA
CASTQVSAKNTIYF
TGTGCCAGCACCCAGGTGTCAGCCAAAAACACCATATATTTT
>TRBD1|TRBV28|TRBJ2-7|NA
CASTPASQGARYEQYF
TGTGCCAGCACCCCAGCCTCCCAGGGGGCGCGTTACGAGCAGTACTTC
>TRBD1|TRBV7-2|TRBJ1-1|NA
CASSLGGTGGFRGTEAFF
TGTGCCAGCAGCTTAGGTGGGACAGGGGGTTTTAGGGGCACTGAAGCTTTCTTT
>TRBD2|TRBV11-3|TRBJ2-3|NA
CASSPGAGGWDTQYF
TGTGCCAGCAGCCCCGGTGCGGGAGGTTGGGATACGCAGTATTTT
>NA|TRBV6-5|TRBJ2-1|NA
CASSPPGYNEQFF
TGTGCCAGCAGCCCACCCGGCTACAATGAGCAGTTCTTC
>NA|TRBV19|TRBJ2-3|once
CASSPRPGDTQYF
TGTGCCAGTAGTCCCCGGCCCGGGGATACGCAGTATTTT
>TRBD1|TRBV7-9|TRBJ2-1|NA
CASNTGQGRLMEQFF
TGTGCCAGCAACACCGGACAGGGCCGACTGATGGAGCAGTTCTTC
>NA|TRBV7-2|TRBJ2-7|NA
CASSLGPGKSYEQYF
TGTGCCAGCAGCCTCGGGCCGGGGAAGTCCTACGAGCAGTACTTC
>TRBD1|TRBV5-1|TRBJ2-1|NA
CASSHPRLGGALRNYNEQFF
TGCGCCAGCAGCCACCCAAGATTAGGGGGCGCGTTGCGGAATTACAATGAGCAGTTCTTC
>NA|TRBV2|TRBJ1-3|NA
CASRTGRLGNTIYF
TGTGCCAGCAGGACAGGTAGACTTGGAAACACCATATATTTT
>NA|TRBV28|TRBJ1-5|NA
CASSRKNRDPHF
TGTGCCAGCAGCCGAAAAAACAGGGATCCGCATTTT
>NA|TRBV19|TRBJ2-3|NA
CASRKQGSTDTQYF
TGTGCCAGTAGAAAACAGGGCAGCACAGATACGCAGTATTTT
>NA|TRBV6-5|TRBJ1-5|NA
CASTMSSNQPQHF
TGTGCCAGCACCATGAGTAGCAATCAGCCCCAGCATTTT
>NA|TRBV5-4|TRBJ2-7|few
CASSGGGGYEQYF
TGTGCCAGCAGCGGGGGAGGCGGCTACGAGCAGTACTTC